Below are 5 T cell receptor beta chains sequenced from a single sample in a study of blood T cell repertoires in COVID-19. This table comes from immunoSEQ multiplex PCR, and its TCRdb copy is limited to in-frame clones, with some not included. The repertoire holds 86,000 or so clones, with more than 75% as singletons. The sample comprised peripheral blood. The receptor set was obtained from a man between 50 and 59 years old with active or convalescent COVID-19.

The J gene is TRBJ2-1, the V gene TRBV28, with 10 bases that match TRBD1. The V gene end was trimmed by 6 bases and the J gene end by 4 bases; junction bases not matched to a gene: 6. Germline V gene data show CDR1 as MDHEN and CDR2 as SYDVKM. The CDR3 extends over 15 amino acids. CDR3 protein: CASSPGTGEYNEQFF. DNA for the CDR3: TGTGCCAGCAGCCCAGGGACAGGGGAGTACAATGAGCAGTTCTTC. Full variable domain (remainder filled in from reference TRBV28 and TRBJ2-1): DVKVTQSSRYLVKRTGEKVFLECVQDMDHENMFWYRQDPGLGLRLIYFSYDVKMKEKGDIPEGYSVSREKKERFSLILESASTNQTSMYLCASSPGTGEYNEQFFGPGTRLTVL.

The chain combines TRBV6-1 with TRBJ1-5, with TRBD1 matching over 10 bases. The CDR3 extends over 15 amino acids. V gave up 2 bases and J gave up 3 bases; unmatched junction bases: 1. Germline CDR1 and CDR2: MNHNS and SASEGT. The CDR3 coding sequence is TGTGCCAGCAGTGAACGACAGGGGGCCAATCAGCCCCAGCATTTT. Translation: CASSERQGANQPQHF.

V and J are TRBV10-1 and TRBJ2-1; 7 bases map to TRBD2. Germline-derived CDR1 and CDR2 are WNHNN and SYGVQD (reference sequence). After removal of 3 bases from V and 4 bases from J, the junction contained 6 bases not matched to a gene. The CDR3 is made up of 15 amino acids. CDR3 sequence: CASSEGPSGYNEQFF. CDR3 DNA: TGCGCCAGCAGTGAAGGCCCTAGCGGATACAATGAGCAGTTCTTC.

V is TRBV24-1 and J is TRBJ1-3; weak D call: TRBD1 (5 bases). The CDR3 is 17 amino acids. Trimming removed 4 bases at V and 0 bases at J, with 15 bases between. In germline, CDR1 is KGHDR, CDR2 SFDVKD. This chain's CDR3 is CATSDAPGGNSGNTIYF. The CDR3 DNA follows: TGTGCCACCAGTGACGCCCCGGGGGGGAACTCTGGAAACACCATATATTTT.

The chain is built from TRBV24-1 and TRBJ1-2; unclear D gene. Germline V gene data show CDR1 as KGHDR and CDR2 as SFDVKD. The CDR3 is 15 amino acids. V lost 4 bases to trimming and J lost 4 bases, with 15 bases between them. The CDR3: CATSEVTGGFYGYTF. The CDR3 nucleotides are TGTGCCACCAGTGAAGTAACTGGCGGATTCTATGGCTACACCTTC.